These 22 T cell receptor beta chains came from one sample sequenced in a study of cytomegalovirus exposure and HLA in healthy donors. Researchers ran the PCR with 60 Vbeta and 13 Jbeta primers. Data came from immunoSEQ multiplex PCR; TCRdb stores just in-frame clones and leaves some out. The sample yields 55,000 to 65,000 clones, 75% to 85% seen once. Sequencing input: PBMCs. Receptors originate from a male donor in good health and CMV-seronegative.

The chain joins TRBV19 to TRBJ2-1; 9 bases map to TRBD1. J lost 1 base, V lost 7 bases, and 8 bases had no gene match. The CDR3 consists of 16 residues. CDR1 LNHDA and CDR2 SQIVND come from the germline V gene (reference sequence). The CDR3 sequence: CASNLRQGGSYNEQFF. CDR3 nucleotide sequence: TGTGCCAGTAACCTACGACAGGGGGGTTCCTACAATGAGCAGTTCTTC.

The sample holds one count of this clone. The J gene is TRBJ2-2, the V gene TRBV6-5; 7 bases fit TRBD2. Germline V gives CDR1 MNHEY, CDR2 SVGAGI. Trimming cost V 7 bases and J 1 base; bases outside gene matches: 6. This CDR3 is built from 15 residues. The CDR3 region has the DNA TGTGCCAGCACGGTTACTAGCGAGAACACCGGGGAGCTGTTTTTT. Translated, it gives CASTVTSENTGELFF.

The rearrangement links TRBV4-2 to TRBJ2-3; 10 nucleotides agree with TRBD2. Per the germline V gene, CDR1 is LGHNA and CDR2 is YNFKEQ. J lost 0 bases, V lost 0 bases, and 6 bases had no gene match. CDR3 size: 18 residues. The CDR3 loop reads CASSQDLAGAHSTDTQYF. CDR3 DNA sequence: TGTGCCAGCAGCCAAGACCTAGCGGGGGCCCATAGCACAGATACGCAGTATTTT.

The chain has TRBV5-1 and TRBJ2-3; TRBD2 aligns across 9 bases. This CDR3 is 15 amino acids long. In germline, CDR1 is SGHRS, CDR2 YFSETQ. V lost 4 bases and J lost 0; bases outside the gene matches: 3. The CDR3 sequence: CASSLSGGSTDTQYF. CDR3 nucleotides: TGCGCCAGCAGCCTAAGCGGGGGGAGCACAGATACGCAGTATTTT. Using reference TRBV5-1 and TRBJ2-3 for the parts outside the CDR3, the full variable domain is KAGVTQTPRYLIKTRGQQVTLSCSPISGHRSVSWYQQTPGQGLQFLFEYFSETQRNKGNFPGRFSGRQFSNSRSEMNVSTLELGDSALYLCASSLSGGSTDTQYFGPGTRLTVL.

The chain is built from TRBV30 and TRBJ1-5, with 7 nucleotides matching TRBD1. The CDR3 extends over 14 amino acids. Germline V gives CDR1 GTSNPN, CDR2 SVGIG (reference sequence). V shed 4 bases and J 7 bases; nucleotides not matched to a gene: 10. The CDR3 DNA reads as TGTGCCTGGACCGACGGCAAGGGGGCCCAGCCCCAGCATTTT. Its protein is CAWTDGKGAQPQHF. Based on the CDR3 plus reference TRBV30 and TRBJ1-5, the full variable domain is SQTIHQWPATLVQPVGSPLSLECTVEGTSNPNLYWYRQAAGRGLQLLFYSVGIGQISSEVPQNLSASRPQDRQFILSSKKLLLSDSGFYLCAWTDGKGAQPQHFGDGTRLSIL.

This clone occurred once. This chain joins TRBV7-6 and TRBJ2-7; 8 bases fit TRBD1. Germline V gene sequence: CDR1 SGHVS, CDR2 FNYEAQ. The CDR3 runs to 16 residues. J lost 0 bases, V lost 2 bases, and 6 bases had no gene match. The DNA of the CDR3 is TGTGCCAGCAGCTTACCTTCGGACAGGGACTCCTACGAGCAGTACTTC. This translates into CASSLPSDRDSYEQYF.

This chain uses TRBV20-1 with TRBJ2-7; D unresolved. From germline, CDR1 is DFQATT and CDR2 SNEGSKA (reference sequence). The CDR3 loop spans 11 amino acids. The V gene lost 3 bases and the J gene lost 4 bases, with 7 bases spanning the gap. In nucleotides, the CDR3 is TGCAGTGCTAGTGAGGAATACGAGCAGTACTTC. Residues: CSASEEYEQYF.

The rearrangement joins TRBV7-2 to TRBJ2-6; 8 nucleotides align to TRBD2. The germline gives CDR1 SGHTA, CDR2 FQGNSA. CDR3 length: 17 residues. V lost 2 bases, J lost 0 bases, and 3 bases stayed unmatched. CDR3 amino acids: CASSLIGRGSGANVLTF. For the CDR3, the DNA is TGTGCCAGCAGCTTAATCGGGAGGGGCTCTGGGGCCAACGTCCTGACTTTC.

The chain is built from TRBV13 and TRBJ2-3; perhaps TRBD1 as D (6 bases). This CDR3 region has 16 residues. Deletions cut 3 bases from V and 5 bases from J, with 18 bases between. Germline V gives CDR1 PRHDT, CDR2 FYEKMQ (reference sequence). The CDR3: CASSFSGTGLVDTQYF. In DNA form, the CDR3 reads TGTGCCAGCAGCTTTTCGGGAACAGGGCTTGTAGATACGCAGTATTTT.

The genes are TRBV27 and TRBJ2-3; D not certain. Looked up from germline, CDR1 is MNHEY and CDR2 is SMNVEV (reference sequence). The CDR3 contains 13 residues. Trimming cost V 0 bases and J 4 bases, with 5 bases left between them. The DNA of the CDR3 is TGTGCCAGCAGTTTATCCAGGCCAGATACGCAGTATTTT. Encoded protein: CASSLSRPDTQYF.

The chain combines TRBV7-2 with TRBJ2-5; possible D gene TRBD2, 7 bases. From germline, CDR1 is SGHTA and CDR2 FQGNSA. With 7 bases removed from V and 1 base from J, the gap between germline ends came to 16 bases. CDR3 length equals 15 residues. The CDR3 region has the DNA TGTGCCAGCACGTGGGGGGCGGGGGCCCAAGAGACCCAGTACTTC. It encodes CASTWGAGAQETQYF.

This sequence joins TRBV19 and TRBJ2-2; 8 bases agree with TRBD1. The junction had 9 bases not matched to a gene; V was cut back by 8 bases and J by 1 base. The CDR3 spans 16 residues. CDR1 is LNHDA, CDR2 SQIVND, per germline (reference sequence). The CDR3 loop reads CASGDRKTMNTGELFF. As DNA, the CDR3 is TGTGCCAGTGGGGACAGGAAGACAATGAACACCGGGGAGCTGTTTTTT.

The CDR3 region has the DNA TGTGCCAGCAGCCTCCGGGACAGGGGGGAAGCTTTCTTT. Protein sequence: CASSLRDRGEAFF. The chain uses TRBV6-5 and TRBJ1-1, with 11 bases that match TRBD1. The CDR3 has 13 residues. Germline CDR1 and CDR2: MNHEY and SVGAGI. V was clipped by 6 bases and J by 8 bases; unmatched bases: 5.

This clone occurred a few times. The gene calls are TRBV7-2 and TRBJ1-2; TRBD1 agrees at 7 bases. CDR1 and CDR2 (germline): SGHTA, FQGNSA. The CDR3 runs 14 residues. With V trimmed by 1 base and J by 8 bases, 7 bases remained unmatched. CDR3 in DNA: TGTGCCAGCAGCTTAGTGGAGGGGGCAGGGGGCTACACCTTC. Its protein is CASSLVEGAGGYTF.

J is TRBJ1-6 and V is TRBV18; D not certain. Germline V lookup: CDR1 KGHSH, CDR2 LQKENI. This CDR3 comprises 15 residues. The V end lost 6 bases, the J end lost 10 bases, and 19 bases lay between the germline ends. This CDR3 is CASSDSPGGSSPLHF. The CDR3 DNA follows: TGTGCCAGCTCTGATTCTCCGGGAGGGTCCTCACCCCTCCACTTT. Based on the CDR3 plus reference TRBV18 and TRBJ1-6, the full variable domain is NAGVMQNPRHLVRRRGQEARLRCSPMKGHSHVYWYRQLPEEGLKFMVYLQKENIIDESGMPKERFSAEFPKEGPSILRIQQVVRGDSAAYFCASSDSPGGSSPLHFGNGTRLTVT.

This clone turned up a few times. This chain uses TRBV6-1 with TRBJ1-2; TRBD1 matches at 9 bases. The germline V gene has CDR1 MNHNS and CDR2 SASEGT. V shed 5 bases and J 6 bases; nucleotides not matched to a gene: 4. CDR3 size: 13 residues. In DNA form, the CDR3 reads TGTGCCAGCAGTCTCCGGGACAGGGATGGCTACACCTTC. It is translated as CASSLRDRDGYTF.

The rearrangement uses TRBV9 and TRBJ1-3; unclear D gene. In germline, CDR1 is SGDLS, CDR2 YYNGEE. With 3 bases removed from V and 0 bases from J, the gap between germline ends came to 16 bases. The CDR3 totals 17 residues. In DNA, the CDR3 is TGTGCCAGCAGCGGCAGACCGGAGAGAAACTCTGGAAACACCATATATTTT. Its translation is CASSGRPERNSGNTIYF.

V and J are TRBV20-1 and TRBJ2-5; D gene uncertain. The V gene lost 3 bases and the J gene lost 5 bases, with 4 bases spanning the gap. The germline V gene has CDR1 DFQATT and CDR2 SNEGSKA (reference sequence). The CDR3 runs to 10 residues. For the CDR3, the DNA is TGCAGTGCTAGCTTGGAGACCCAGTACTTC. Its protein product is CSASLETQYF.

This sequence joins TRBV7-9 and TRBJ1-4; perhaps TRBD1 as D (6 bases). The CDR3 runs 15 residues. CDR1 SEHNR and CDR2 FQNEAQ come from the germline V gene (reference sequence). Between the trimmed V and J ends, which lost 5 bases and 5 bases, there was a span of 15 bases. The CDR3 region has the DNA TGTGCCAGCAGCCCCCTGGCAGGGGACAATGAAAAACTGTTTTTT. Protein: CASSPLAGDNEKLFF.

This clone was counted only a few times. This chain connects TRBV6-5 to TRBJ1-1; 9 nucleotides align to TRBD1. Trimming cost V 6 bases and J 3 bases; bases outside gene matches: 8. Germline V gene sequence: CDR1 MNHEY, CDR2 SVGAGI. CDR3 length: 15 residues. The CDR3 DNA reads as TGTGCCAGCAGAAAAGACAGGGGGTGGGACACTGAAGCTTTCTTT. The encoded protein is CASRKDRGWDTEAFF.

This chain connects TRBV19 to TRBJ1-4; D gene unclear. CDR1 is LNHDA and CDR2 is SQIVND in the germline V gene (reference sequence). V was cut by 3 bases and J by 8 bases, with 4 bases left in between. The CDR3 totals 11 residues. CDR3 in DNA: TGTGCCAGTAGTATCGGGGAAAAACTGTTTTTT. Residues: CASSIGEKLFF.

This clone was counted a single time. This chain connects TRBV19 to TRBJ2-3, with D unclear. The CDR3 has 12 residues. The V gene lost 11 bases and the J gene lost 1 base, with 10 bases spanning the gap. CDR1 is LNHDA, CDR2 SQIVND, per germline (reference sequence). The CDR3: CAVSSGTDTQYF. DNA for the CDR3: TGTGCCGTTAGTTCTGGCACAGATACGCAGTATTTT. The variable domain in full, with the rest retrieved from reference TRBV19 and TRBJ2-3, is DGGITQSPKYLFRKEGQNVTLSCEQNLNHDAMYWYRQDPGQGLRLIYYSQIVNDFQKGDIAEGYSVSREKKESFPLTVTSAQKNPTAFYLCAVSSGTDTQYFGPGTRLTVL.